This entry is about one T cell receptor beta chain. The entry originates in a study of human T cells and chemical hapten exposure. Noted time point: patch test 1, 2 weeks after DPC sensitization. Treatment specified: therapeutic diphenylcyclopropenone sensitization with weekly scalp DPC. Ahead of each patch test application, blood was drawn. Someone pulled total RNA out of unfractionated whole blood. V shed 3 bases and J 7 bases; nucleotides not matched to a gene: 9. The germline V gene has CDR1 KGHSH and CDR2 LQKENI. The CDR3 is 15 amino acids. TCRdb called the RACE reads again in MiXCR, with one record for every CDR3 protein. This table holds 180,000 or so distinct CDR3 sequences, approximately 20% found once.

The TCR was taken from a woman aged 45-65 years with alopecia areata. Some clones in this sample may be carry-over from other donors' samples. This chain links TRBV18 with TRBJ2-1; TRBD2 aligns across 7 bases. The sample was whole blood, taken in connection with sensitization to the hapten diphenylcyclopropenone (DPC). The DNA for the CDR3 is TGTGCCAGCTCACCCTTGAGCGGGATTTTGAATGAGCAGTTCTTC. Its protein product is CASSPLSGILNEQFF.